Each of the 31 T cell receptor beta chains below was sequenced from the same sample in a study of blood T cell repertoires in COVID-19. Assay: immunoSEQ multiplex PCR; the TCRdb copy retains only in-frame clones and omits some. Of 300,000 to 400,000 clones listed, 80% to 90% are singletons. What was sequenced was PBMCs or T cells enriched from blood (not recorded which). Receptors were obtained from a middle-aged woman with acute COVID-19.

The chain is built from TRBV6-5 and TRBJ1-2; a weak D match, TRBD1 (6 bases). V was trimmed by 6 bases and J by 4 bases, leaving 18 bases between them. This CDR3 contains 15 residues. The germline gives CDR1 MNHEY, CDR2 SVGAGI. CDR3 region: CASRATGISGYGYTF. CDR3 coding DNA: TGTGCCAGCAGGGCTACAGGGATCAGCGGCTATGGCTACACCTTC.

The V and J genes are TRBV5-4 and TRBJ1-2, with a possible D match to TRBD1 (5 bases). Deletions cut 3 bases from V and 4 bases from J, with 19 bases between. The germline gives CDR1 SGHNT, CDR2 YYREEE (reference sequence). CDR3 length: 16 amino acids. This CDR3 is CASSSQVDGSPYGYTF. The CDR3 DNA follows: TGTGCCAGCAGCTCACAGGTCGACGGGAGCCCCTATGGCTACACCTTC. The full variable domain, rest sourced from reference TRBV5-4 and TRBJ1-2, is ETGVTQSPTHLIKTRGQQVTLRCSSQSGHNTVSWYQQALGQGPQFIFQYYREEENGRGNFPPRFSGLQFPNYSSELNVNALELDDSALYLCASSSQVDGSPYGYTFGSGTRLTVV.

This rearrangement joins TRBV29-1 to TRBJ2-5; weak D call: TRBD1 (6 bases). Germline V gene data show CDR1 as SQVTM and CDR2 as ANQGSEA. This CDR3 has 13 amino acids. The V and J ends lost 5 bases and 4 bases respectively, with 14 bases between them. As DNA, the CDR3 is TGCAGCGTTCTACAGGGAGTCGTAGAGACCCAGTACTTC. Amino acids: CSVLQGVVETQYF.

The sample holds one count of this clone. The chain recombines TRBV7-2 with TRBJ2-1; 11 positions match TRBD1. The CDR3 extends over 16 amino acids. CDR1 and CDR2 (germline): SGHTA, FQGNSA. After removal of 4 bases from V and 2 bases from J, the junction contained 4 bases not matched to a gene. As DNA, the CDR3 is TGTGCCAGCAGCTCCCCGGGACAGGGGGCCTACAATGAGCAGTTCTTC. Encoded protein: CASSSPGQGAYNEQFF.

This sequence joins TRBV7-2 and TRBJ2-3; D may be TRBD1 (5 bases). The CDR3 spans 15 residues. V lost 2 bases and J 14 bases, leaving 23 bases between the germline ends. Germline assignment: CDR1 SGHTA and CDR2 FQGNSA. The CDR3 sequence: CASSLSPLGQSRSYF. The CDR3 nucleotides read TGTGCCAGCAGCTTATCCCCGTTGGGGCAGTCACGGTCGTATTTT.

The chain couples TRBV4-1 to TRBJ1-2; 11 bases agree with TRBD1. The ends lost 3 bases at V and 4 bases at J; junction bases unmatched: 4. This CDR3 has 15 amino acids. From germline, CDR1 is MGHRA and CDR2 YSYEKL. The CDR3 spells CASSQRDRGGYGYTF. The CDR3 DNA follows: TGCGCCAGCAGCCAGAGGGACAGGGGGGGCTATGGCTACACCTTC.

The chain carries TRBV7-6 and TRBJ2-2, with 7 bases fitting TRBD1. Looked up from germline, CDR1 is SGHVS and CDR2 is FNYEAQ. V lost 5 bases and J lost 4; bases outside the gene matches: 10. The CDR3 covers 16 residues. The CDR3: CASSPGGRSSTGELFF. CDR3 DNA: TGTGCCAGCAGCCCAGGGGGTCGGTCGAGCACCGGGGAGCTGTTTTTT.

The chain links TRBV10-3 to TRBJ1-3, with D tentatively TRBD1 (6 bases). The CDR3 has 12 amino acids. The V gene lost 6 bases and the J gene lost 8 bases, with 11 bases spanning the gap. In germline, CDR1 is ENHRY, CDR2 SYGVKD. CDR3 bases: TGTGCCATCAGACAGGGCTTGGACACCATATATTTT. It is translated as CAIRQGLDTIYF.

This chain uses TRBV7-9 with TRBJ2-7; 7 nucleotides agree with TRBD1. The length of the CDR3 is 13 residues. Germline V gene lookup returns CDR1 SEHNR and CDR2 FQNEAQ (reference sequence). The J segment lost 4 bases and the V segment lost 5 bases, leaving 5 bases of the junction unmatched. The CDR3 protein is CASSRDSGYEQYF. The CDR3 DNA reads TGTGCCAGCAGCCGGGACAGTGGATACGAGCAGTACTTC.

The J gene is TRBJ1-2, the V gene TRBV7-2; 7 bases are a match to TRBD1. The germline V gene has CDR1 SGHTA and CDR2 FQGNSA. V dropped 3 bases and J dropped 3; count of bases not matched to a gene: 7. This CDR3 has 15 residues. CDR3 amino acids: CASSFLDRVDYGYTF. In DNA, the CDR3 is TGTGCCAGCAGCTTCCTCGACAGGGTCGACTATGGCTACACCTTC.

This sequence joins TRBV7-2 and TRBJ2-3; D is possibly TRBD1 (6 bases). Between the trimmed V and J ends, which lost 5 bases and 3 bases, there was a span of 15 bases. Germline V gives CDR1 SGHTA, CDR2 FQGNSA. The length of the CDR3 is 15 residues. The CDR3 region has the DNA TGTGCCAGCAGCCTGGGGGACACTCCAACAGATACGCAGTATTTT. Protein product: CASSLGDTPTDTQYF.

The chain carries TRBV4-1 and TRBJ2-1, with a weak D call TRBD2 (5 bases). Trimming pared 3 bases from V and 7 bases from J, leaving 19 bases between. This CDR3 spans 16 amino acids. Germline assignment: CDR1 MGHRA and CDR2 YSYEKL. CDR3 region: CASSQITGISGNEQFF. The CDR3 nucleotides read TGCGCCAGCAGCCAGATTACCGGGATCTCCGGGAATGAGCAGTTCTTC.

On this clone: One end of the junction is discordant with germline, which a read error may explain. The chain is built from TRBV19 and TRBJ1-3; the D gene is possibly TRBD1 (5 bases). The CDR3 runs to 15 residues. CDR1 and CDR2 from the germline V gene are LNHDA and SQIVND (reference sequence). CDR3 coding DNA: TGTGCCAGTAGGATAGAAGACAGAGTTGGAAACACCATATATTTT. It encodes CASRIEDRVGNTIYF.

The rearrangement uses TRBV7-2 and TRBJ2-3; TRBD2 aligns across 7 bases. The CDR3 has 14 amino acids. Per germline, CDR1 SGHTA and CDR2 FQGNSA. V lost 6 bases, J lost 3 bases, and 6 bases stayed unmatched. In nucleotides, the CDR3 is TGTGCCAGCAGAAAGGGCGGGGGTACAGATACGCAGTATTTT. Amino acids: CASRKGGGTDTQYF.

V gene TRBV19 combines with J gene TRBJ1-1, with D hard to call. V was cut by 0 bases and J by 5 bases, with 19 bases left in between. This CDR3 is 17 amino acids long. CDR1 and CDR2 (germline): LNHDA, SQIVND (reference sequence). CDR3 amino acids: CASSIDRAANLATEAFF. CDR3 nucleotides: TGTGCCAGTAGTATAGATCGGGCAGCAAACCTAGCAACTGAAGCTTTCTTT. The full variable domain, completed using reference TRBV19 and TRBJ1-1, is DGGITQSPKYLFRKEGQNVTLSCEQNLNHDAMYWYRQDPGQGLRLIYYSQIVNDFQKGDIAEGYSVSREKKESFPLTVTSAQKNPTAFYLCASSIDRAANLATEAFFGQGTRLTVV.

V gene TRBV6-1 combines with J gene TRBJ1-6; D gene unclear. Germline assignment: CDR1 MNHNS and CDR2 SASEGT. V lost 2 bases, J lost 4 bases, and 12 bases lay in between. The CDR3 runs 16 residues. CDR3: CASSESRRLYNSPLHF. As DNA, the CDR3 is TGTGCCAGCAGTGAATCCAGGAGGTTATATAATTCACCCCTCCACTTT.

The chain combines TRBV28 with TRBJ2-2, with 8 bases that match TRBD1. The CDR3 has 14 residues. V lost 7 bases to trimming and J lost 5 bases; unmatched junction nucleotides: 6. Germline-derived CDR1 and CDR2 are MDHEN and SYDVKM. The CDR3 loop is CASKGQGGTGELFF. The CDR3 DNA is TGTGCCAGCAAAGGACAGGGCGGGACCGGGGAGCTGTTTTTT.

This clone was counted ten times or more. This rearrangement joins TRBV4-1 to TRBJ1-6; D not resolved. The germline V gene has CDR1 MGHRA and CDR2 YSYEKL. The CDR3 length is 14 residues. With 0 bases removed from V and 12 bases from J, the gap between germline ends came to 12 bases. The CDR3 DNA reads TGCGCCAGCAGCCAAGAAATGGCCCGGGGACCCCTCCACTTT. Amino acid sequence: CASSQEMARGPLHF.

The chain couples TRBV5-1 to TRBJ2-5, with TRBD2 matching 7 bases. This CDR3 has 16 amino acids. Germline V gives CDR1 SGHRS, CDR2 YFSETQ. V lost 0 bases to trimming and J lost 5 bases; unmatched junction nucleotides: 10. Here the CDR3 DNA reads TGCGCCAGCAGCTTGGGGGCGACTAGCAAGACCGAGACCCAGTACTTC. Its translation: CASSLGATSKTETQYF. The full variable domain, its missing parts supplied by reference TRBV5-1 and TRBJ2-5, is KAGVTQTPRYLIKTRGQQVTLSCSPISGHRSVSWYQQTPGQGLQFLFEYFSETQRNKGNFPGRFSGRQFSNSRSEMNVSTLELGDSALYLCASSLGATSKTETQYFGPGTRLLVL.

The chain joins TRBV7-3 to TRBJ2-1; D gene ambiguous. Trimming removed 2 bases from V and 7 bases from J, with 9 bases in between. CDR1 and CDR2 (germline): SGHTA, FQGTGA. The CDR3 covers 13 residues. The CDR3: CASSLLPENEQFF. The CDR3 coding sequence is TGTGCCAGCAGCTTACTCCCGGAGAATGAGCAGTTCTTC.

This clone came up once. The CDR3 protein is CATRTGVNEQFF. CDR3 coding DNA: TGTGCCACTAGGACAGGAGTAAATGAGCAGTTCTTC. The V and J genes are TRBV10-3 and TRBJ2-1; 7 bases fit TRBD1. V lost 10 bases and J lost 7; bases outside the gene matches: 7. The CDR3 loop spans 12 amino acids. Germline CDR1 reads ENHRY; CDR2 reads SYGVKD.

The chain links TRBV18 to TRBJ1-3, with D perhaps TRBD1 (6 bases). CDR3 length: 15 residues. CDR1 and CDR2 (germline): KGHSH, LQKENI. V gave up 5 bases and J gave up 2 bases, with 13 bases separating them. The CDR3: CASSGGTGTGNTIYF. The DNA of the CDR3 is TGTGCCAGCTCAGGAGGTACAGGGACTGGAAACACCATATATTTT.

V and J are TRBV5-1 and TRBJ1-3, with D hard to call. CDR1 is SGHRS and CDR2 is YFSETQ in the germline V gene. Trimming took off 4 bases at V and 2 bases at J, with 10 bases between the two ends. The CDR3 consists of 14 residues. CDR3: CASSEQTTGNTIYF. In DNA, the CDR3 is TGCGCCAGCAGCGAACAGACGACTGGAAACACCATATATTTT.

The CDR3 DNA reads TGTGCCAGCAGCTTAGCCCGGCAGCTGGGACAGTTAAATTCACCCCTCCACTTT. Translated: CASSLARQLGQLNSPLHF. The chain is built from TRBV7-9 and TRBJ1-6; TRBD1 aligns across 7 bases. Unmatched junction bases numbered 12, after V lost 0 bases and J lost 7 bases. The CDR3 runs to 18 residues. Germline loops: CDR1 SEHNR, CDR2 FQNEAQ (reference sequence).

CDR3 sequence: CASSLSIVWSSYNEQFF. In DNA, the CDR3 is TGTGCCAGCAGTTTATCGATAGTTTGGAGCTCCTACAATGAGCAGTTCTTC. The rearrangement joins TRBV27 to TRBJ2-1, with unresolved D. The germline V gene has CDR1 MNHEY and CDR2 SMNVEV (reference sequence). The CDR3 runs to 17 residues. Trimming removed 0 bases from V and 0 bases from J, with 12 bases in between.

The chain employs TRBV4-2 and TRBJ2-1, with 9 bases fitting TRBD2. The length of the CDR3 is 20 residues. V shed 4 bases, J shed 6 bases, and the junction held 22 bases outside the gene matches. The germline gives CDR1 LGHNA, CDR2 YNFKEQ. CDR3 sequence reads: CASSREWPRSSGKIANEQFF. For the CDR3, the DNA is TGTGCCAGCAGCCGCGAATGGCCCCGGTCTAGCGGGAAGATAGCCAATGAGCAGTTCTTC.

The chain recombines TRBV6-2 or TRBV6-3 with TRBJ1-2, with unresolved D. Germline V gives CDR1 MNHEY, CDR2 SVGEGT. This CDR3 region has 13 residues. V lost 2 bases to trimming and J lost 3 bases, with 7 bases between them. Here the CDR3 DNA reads TGTGCCAGCAGTTACGGCACCCACTATGGCTACACCTTC. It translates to CASSYGTHYGYTF.

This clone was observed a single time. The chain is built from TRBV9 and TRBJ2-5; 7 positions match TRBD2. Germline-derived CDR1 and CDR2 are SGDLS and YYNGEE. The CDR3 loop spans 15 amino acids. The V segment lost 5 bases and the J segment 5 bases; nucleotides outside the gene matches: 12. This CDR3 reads CASSPTLADIETQYF. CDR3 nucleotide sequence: TGTGCCAGCAGTCCTACCCTAGCGGATATTGAGACCCAGTACTTC.

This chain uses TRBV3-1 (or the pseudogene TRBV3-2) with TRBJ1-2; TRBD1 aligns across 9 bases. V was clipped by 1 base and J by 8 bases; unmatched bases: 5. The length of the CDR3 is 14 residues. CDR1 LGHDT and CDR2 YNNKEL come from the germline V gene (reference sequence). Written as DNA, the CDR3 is TGTGCCAGCAGCCAAGGGACAGGGGATTGGGGCTACACCTTC. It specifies CASSQGTGDWGYTF.

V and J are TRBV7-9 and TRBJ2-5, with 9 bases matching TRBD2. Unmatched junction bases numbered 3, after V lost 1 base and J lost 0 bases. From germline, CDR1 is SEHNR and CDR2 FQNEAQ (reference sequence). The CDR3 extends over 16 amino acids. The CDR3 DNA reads TGTGCCAGCAGCTTAGGTGCGGGGGGGAACCAAGAGACCCAGTACTTC. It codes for CASSLGAGGNQETQYF.

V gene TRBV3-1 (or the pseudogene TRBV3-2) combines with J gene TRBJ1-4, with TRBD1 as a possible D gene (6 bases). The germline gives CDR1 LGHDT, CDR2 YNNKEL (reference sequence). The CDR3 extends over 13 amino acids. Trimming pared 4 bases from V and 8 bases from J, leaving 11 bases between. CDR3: CASSRTVEEKLFF. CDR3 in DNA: TGTGCCAGCAGCCGGACAGTCGAAGAAAAACTGTTTTTT.